Below, 26 T cell receptor beta chains from the same sample are listed, as sequenced in a study of T cell repertoires and HLA-DP antigens. Clones were read by immunoSEQ multiplex PCR, and TCRdb kept only the in-frame ones, dropping some. Of approximately 110,000 clones in the sample, 85% to 95% were seen once. Their specific antigens are unknown. The sample taken for sequencing was CD4+ T cells from PBMCs. These receptors were collected from a woman in her late teens or twenties in good health and CMV-seronegative.

The V call is TRBV5-1, the J call TRBJ2-5; 8 bases match TRBD1. The CDR3 is made up of 14 amino acids. V lost 3 bases and J lost 1; bases outside the gene matches: 2. The germline gives CDR1 SGHRS, CDR2 YFSETQ. CDR3 loop: CASSWGTGQETQYF. The CDR3, as DNA: TGCGCCAGCAGCTGGGGGACAGGCCAAGAGACCCAGTACTTC. Based on the CDR3 plus reference TRBV5-1 and TRBJ2-5, the full variable domain is KAGVTQTPRYLIKTRGQQVTLSCSPISGHRSVSWYQQTPGQGLQFLFEYFSETQRNKGNFPGRFSGRQFSNSRSEMNVSTLELGDSALYLCASSWGTGQETQYFGPGTRLLVL.

This clone was seen a single time. This chain connects TRBV5-1 to TRBJ2-1, with D perhaps matching TRBD2 (5 bases). CDR1 SGHRS and CDR2 YFSETQ come from the germline V gene. V was clipped by 3 bases and J by 7 bases, with 14 bases between them. The CDR3 runs 14 residues. This CDR3 is CASSSTLTGNEQFF. In DNA form, the CDR3 reads TGCGCCAGCAGCTCAACTCTTACGGGGAATGAGCAGTTCTTC.

The chain has TRBV30 and TRBJ1-2, with TRBD1 as a possible D gene (5 bases). This CDR3 is built from 18 residues. Germline V CDR1 and CDR2: GTSNPN, SVGIG (reference sequence). This CDR3 is CALRVRVGHLRSNYGYTF. In DNA, the CDR3 is TGTGCTCTACGAGTGAGGGTGGGGCACCTACGATCTAACTATGGCTACACCTTC.

This chain uses TRBV7-8 with TRBJ1-5, with D perhaps matching TRBD1 (5 bases). The CDR3 totals 17 residues. The V end lost 2 bases, the J end lost 1 base, and 15 bases lay between the germline ends. In germline, CDR1 is SGHVS, CDR2 FQNEAQ. In nucleotides, the CDR3 is TGTGCCAGCAGCTTAATCTTCCGGGCAGGGAGCAATCAGCCCCAGCATTTT. This gives the protein CASSLIFRAGSNQPQHF.

The J gene is TRBJ1-2, the V gene TRBV6-1, with a weak D call TRBD1 (6 bases). V gave up 3 bases and J gave up 4 bases, with 12 bases separating them. This CDR3 is 14 amino acids long. Germline CDR1 MNHNS, CDR2 SASEGT. The CDR3, as DNA: TGTGCCAGCAGTGATGACAGGAGGGGCTATGGCTACACCTTC. Its protein is CASSDDRRGYGYTF.

This chain uses TRBV4-2 with TRBJ1-5; 8 bases align to TRBD1. J gave up 0 bases and V 1 base, and 8 bases lay outside the gene matches. The CDR3 consists of 18 residues. CDR1 LGHNA and CDR2 YNFKEQ come from the germline V gene. In DNA form, the CDR3 reads TGTGCCAGCAGCCAAGGTGGACAGGGAAGGGGTAGCAATCAGCCCCAGCATTTT. Its translation: CASSQGGQGRGSNQPQHF.

This rearrangement joins TRBV4-1 to TRBJ2-7; 9 bases are shared with TRBD1. Germline V gives CDR1 MGHRA, CDR2 YSYEKL. The CDR3 spans 16 residues. The ends lost 1 base at V and 2 bases at J; junction bases unmatched: 6. The CDR3 here is CASSQVGTGPPYEQYV. As DNA, the CDR3 is TGCGCCAGCAGCCAAGTGGGGACAGGGCCCCCCTACGAGCAGTACGTC.

The chain combines TRBV7-2 with TRBJ1-6; unclear D gene. The CDR3 loop spans 13 amino acids. In germline, CDR1 is SGHTA, CDR2 FQGNSA. Trimming took off 1 base at V and 13 bases at J, with 11 bases between the two ends. The CDR3: CASSLVSDTPLHF. As DNA, the CDR3 is TGTGCCAGCAGCTTAGTTTCAGATACCCCCCTCCACTTT.

The chain combines TRBV7-6 with TRBJ1-4, with D possibly being TRBD1 (6 bases). The length of the CDR3 is 15 residues. The V end was cut by 1 base, the J end by 5 bases, with 11 bases between. Per the germline V gene, CDR1 is SGHVS and CDR2 is FNYEAQ. CDR3 in amino acids: CASSLGQVINEKLFF. For the CDR3, the DNA is TGTGCCAGCAGCTTAGGACAGGTGATAAATGAAAAACTGTTTTTT.

V is TRBV27 and J is TRBJ1-1; possible D gene TRBD1, 6 bases. Germline CDR1 is MNHEY and CDR2 is SMNVEV (reference sequence). Trimming pared 3 bases from V and 4 bases from J, leaving 15 bases between. The length of the CDR3 is 15 residues. CDR3 nucleotides: TGTGCCAGCAGTTTCGGCTATAAGGGGGTCACTGAAGCTTTCTTT. This encodes CASSFGYKGVTEAFF.

This chain links TRBV2 with TRBJ1-5; D possibly corresponds to TRBD1 (5 bases). Germline loops: CDR1 SNHLY, CDR2 FYNNEI. V gave up 7 bases and J gave up 4 bases, with 14 bases separating them. This CDR3 contains 14 residues. The CDR3 sequence is CASTADTKNQPQHF. The CDR3, as DNA: TGTGCCAGCACCGCGGACACAAAAAATCAGCCCCAGCATTTT.

The rearrangement uses TRBV7-6 and TRBJ1-2; the D gene is possibly TRBD1 (6 bases). V gave up 5 bases and J gave up 6 bases, with 10 bases separating them. The CDR3 spans 12 residues. Germline CDR1 is SGHVS and CDR2 is FNYEAQ. Here the CDR3 reads CASSVGGHGYTF. The DNA of the CDR3 is TGTGCCAGCAGCGTTGGGGGCCATGGCTACACCTTC.

This chain connects TRBV5-5 to TRBJ1-5, with a possible D match to TRBD1 (5 bases). This CDR3 is built from 14 residues. Trimming pared 4 bases from V and 2 bases from J, leaving 10 bases between. CDR1 and CDR2 (germline): SGHKS, YYEKEE (reference sequence). In nucleotides, the CDR3 is TGTGCCAGCAGCCGGGACGGCCGCAATCAGCCCCAGCATTTT. Translation gives CASSRDGRNQPQHF.

This sequence joins TRBV12-5 and TRBJ2-3; no clear D gene. Trimming removed 7 bases from V and 7 bases from J, with 6 bases in between. Germline CDR1 reads LGHNT; CDR2 reads FRNRAP. There are 10 residues in the CDR3. DNA of the CDR3: TGTGCTAGTGCCGGTAATACGCAGTATTTT. Translation gives CASAGNTQYF.

The chain links TRBV5-1 to TRBJ2-5, with D perhaps given as TRBD1 or TRBD2 (5 bases each). CDR3 size: 14 residues. Trimming removed 0 bases at V and 10 bases at J, with 16 bases between. Germline values: CDR1 SGHRS, CDR2 YFSETQ. The CDR3 protein is CASSLGWGNEGQYF. In nucleotides, the CDR3 is TGCGCCAGCAGCTTGGGTTGGGGGAATGAGGGCCAGTACTTC.

The chain couples TRBV11-2 to TRBJ2-7; perhaps TRBD1 as D (6 bases). The CDR3 length is 12 residues. The V end lost 6 bases, the J end lost 3 bases, and 9 bases lay between the germline ends. Germline-derived CDR1 and CDR2 are SGHAT and FQNNGV. The CDR3 DNA reads TGTGCCAGCAGGGGGGCCGGCTACGAGCAGTACGTC. Translating gives CASRGAGYEQYV.

The DNA of the CDR3 is TGTGCCAGCAGCGCCTCAACTAGCACAGAGACCCAGTACTTC. Translating gives CASSASTSTETQYF. This rearrangement joins TRBV7-3 to TRBJ2-5; D might be TRBD2 (6 bases). Germline assignment: CDR1 SGHTA and CDR2 FQGTGA. The CDR3 sequence is 14 residues long. Trimming took 5 bases from V and 4 from J, leaving 14 bases between them.

The chain is built from TRBV7-8 and TRBJ1-4; TRBD1 is a possible D gene (5 bases). Trimming stripped 3 bases from V and 3 bases from J, with 8 bases between. The V gene's germline CDR1 is SGHVS and CDR2 FQNEAQ. The CDR3 is 14 residues long. This chain's CDR3 is CASSFRVSNEKLFF. CDR3 sequence (DNA): TGTGCCAGCAGCTTCAGGGTGTCTAATGAAAAACTGTTTTTT.

The rearrangement links TRBV9 to TRBJ2-6; D ambiguous. The ends were cut back, 5 bases at V and 2 bases at J, with 5 bases in the middle. Germline-derived CDR1 and CDR2 are SGDLS and YYNGEE. This CDR3 is 13 amino acids long. The CDR3 here is CASRRAGANVLTF. In DNA, the CDR3 is TGTGCCAGCAGACGGGCTGGGGCCAACGTCCTGACTTTC.

This clone was recorded only once. The rearrangement joins TRBV28 to TRBJ1-1, with 8 bases that match TRBD1. Germline trimming cut 4 bases from V and 8 bases from J; bases unmatched to any gene: 9. Germline CDR1 is MDHEN and CDR2 is SYDVKM. The CDR3 consists of 14 residues. The CDR3 reads CASSYENTGGEAFF. CDR3 bases: TGTGCCAGCAGTTACGAAAACACAGGGGGAGAAGCTTTCTTT.

The chain uses TRBV2 and TRBJ2-2; TRBD1 matches at 7 bases. After removal of 6 bases from V and 3 bases from J, the junction contained 1 base not matched to a gene. This CDR3 has 13 residues. Germline values: CDR1 SNHLY, CDR2 FYNNEI. For the CDR3, the DNA is TGTGCCAGCAGCGGGACAGACACCGGGGAGCTGTTTTTT. Encoded protein: CASSGTDTGELFF.

V is TRBV5-6 and J is TRBJ1-5, with D perhaps matching TRBD1 (5 bases). With 0 bases removed from V and 6 bases from J, the gap between germline ends came to 13 bases. CDR3 size: 15 residues. Germline V CDR1 and CDR2: SGHDT, YYEEEE. CDR3: CASSLGGSGPQPQHF. The DNA of the CDR3 is TGTGCCAGCAGCTTGGGGGGGTCGGGGCCTCAGCCCCAGCATTTT.

The chain is built from TRBV10-3 and TRBJ2-2; 8 bases line up with TRBD1. CDR3 length: 15 amino acids. J was trimmed by 3 bases and V by 6 bases; bases with no gene match: 6. The germline CDR1 and CDR2 sequences are ENHRY and SYGVKD. The DNA of the CDR3 is TGTGCCATCAGCGCCAGGGGGCAGGACACCGGGGAGCTGTTTTTT. Its translation: CAISARGQDTGELFF.

The CDR3 region has the DNA TGTGCCAGCTCCGGGCCGCGGCCCCCCTACGAGCAGTACTTC. It is translated as CASSGPRPPYEQYF. V and J are TRBV28 and TRBJ2-7; no definite D call. The V end lost 8 bases, the J end lost 2 bases, and 16 bases lay between the germline ends. Germline CDR1 and CDR2: MDHEN and SYDVKM. The CDR3 consists of 14 residues.

The CDR3 region is CASSLRDRAFQETQYF. Written as DNA, the CDR3 is TGTGCCAGCAGCTTGAGGGACAGGGCCTTCCAAGAGACCCAGTACTTC. The chain recombines TRBV5-6 with TRBJ2-5, with TRBD1 matching 9 bases. Per the germline V gene, CDR1 is SGHDT and CDR2 is YYEEEE. CDR3 size: 16 residues. Trimming took 1 base from V and 1 from J; bases not matched to a gene: 5.

This chain links TRBV29-1 with TRBJ2-5, with no clear D. Trimming shortened V by 3 bases and J by 1 base, and 9 bases separated the two germline ends. The CDR3 extends over 13 amino acids. The germline gives CDR1 SQVTM, CDR2 ANQGSEA. CDR3 nucleotide sequence: TGCAGCGTTGAGGGCAGGAGCCAAGAGACCCAGTACTTC. Translating it yields CSVEGRSQETQYF.